The 6 T cell receptor beta chains in this list originate from one sample, sequenced in a study of shared clonotypes between healthy human individuals. CD45RO-negative CD8 cells positively selected for CCR7 made up the naive population, which excluded terminally differentiated effector memory CD45RA+ cells. Profiled with immunoSEQ multiplex PCR; TCRdb holds only in-frame clones, not every one. The sample includes hundreds of thousands of clones, around 96% seen only once; the top ten take about 0.12%. Sequences were obtained from naive CD8+ T cells sorted from blood. The receptors were gathered from a woman aged 25-40 years in good health.

This clone was counted a few times. The chain employs TRBV9 and TRBJ1-1; D uncertain. The CDR3 has 14 residues. Germline V gene sequence: CDR1 SGDLS, CDR2 YYNGEE. The germline V and J ends were trimmed by 4 bases and 2 bases, with 12 bases remaining between them. The CDR3 DNA sequence: TGTGCCAGCAGCACGGGAAACGGTAACACTGAAGCTTTCTTT. Amino acids: CASSTGNGNTEAFF. The whole variable domain, filled in from reference TRBV9 and TRBJ1-1, reads DSGVTQTPKHLITATGQRVTLRCSPRSGDLSVYWYQQSLDQGLQFLIQYYNGEERAKGNILERFSAQQFPDLHSELNLSSLELGDSALYFCASSTGNGNTEAFFGQGTRLTVV.

The V gene is TRBV19, the J gene TRBJ2-7, with D perhaps TRBD2 (6 bases). CDR3 length equals 14 residues. V was shortened by 2 bases and J by 0 bases, with 8 bases between the two germline ends. Per germline, CDR1 LNHDA and CDR2 SQIVND (reference sequence). CDR3 DNA: TGTGCCAGTAGTATAATAGCGGACTCCTACGAGCAGTACTTC. Translated: CASSIIADSYEQYF.

The chain links TRBV5-6 to TRBJ2-7; 8 bases are a match to TRBD2. Germline V gene data show CDR1 as SGHDT and CDR2 as YYEEEE. The CDR3 loop spans 15 amino acids. The V gene end was trimmed by 0 bases and the J gene end by 1 base; junction bases not matched to a gene: 3. The CDR3 nucleotides read TGTGCCAGCAGCTTGGCGGGACTAGGTTCCTACGAGCAGTACTTC. This gives the protein CASSLAGLGSYEQYF.

This rearrangement joins TRBV4-1 to TRBJ2-3, with TRBD1 matching over 8 bases. V trimming: 2 bases; J trimming: 5 bases; junction bases outside the gene matches: 3. There are 14 residues in the CDR3. Germline lookup yields CDR1 MGHRA and CDR2 YSYEKL. Here the CDR3 DNA reads TGCGCCAGCAGCCAAAGGACAGGGAGAGATACGCAGTATTTT. This gives the protein CASSQRTGRDTQYF.

The chain is built from TRBV30 and TRBJ2-1; D is possibly TRBD1 or TRBD2 (5 bases each). V was shortened by 5 bases and J by 9 bases, with 20 bases between the two germline ends. The germline gives CDR1 GTSNPN, CDR2 SVGIG (reference sequence). The length of the CDR3 is 14 residues. CDR3 sequence reads: CAWDFEGSGGEQFF. In DNA, the CDR3 is TGTGCCTGGGACTTTGAGGGGAGTGGGGGTGAGCAGTTCTTC.

This clone was seen a handful of times. The V call is TRBV5-4, the J call TRBJ2-1; no firm D call. Germline-derived CDR1 and CDR2 are SGHNT and YYREEE (reference sequence). V gave up 4 bases and J gave up 9 bases, with 8 bases separating them. The CDR3 covers 11 residues. As DNA, the CDR3 is TGTGCCAGCAGCAGTAACAGTGAGCAGTTCTTC. Translating it yields CASSSNSEQFF.